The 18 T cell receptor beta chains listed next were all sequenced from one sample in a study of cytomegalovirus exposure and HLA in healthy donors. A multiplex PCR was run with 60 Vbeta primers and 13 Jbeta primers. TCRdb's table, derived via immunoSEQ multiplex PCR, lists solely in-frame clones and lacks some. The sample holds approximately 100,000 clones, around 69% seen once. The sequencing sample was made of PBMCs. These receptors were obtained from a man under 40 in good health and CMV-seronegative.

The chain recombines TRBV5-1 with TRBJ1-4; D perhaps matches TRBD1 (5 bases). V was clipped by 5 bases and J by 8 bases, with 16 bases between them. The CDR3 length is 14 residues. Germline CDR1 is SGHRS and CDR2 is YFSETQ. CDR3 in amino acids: CASRLGQGDEKLFF. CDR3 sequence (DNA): TGCGCCAGCAGACTGGGGCAGGGCGACGAAAAACTGTTTTTT.

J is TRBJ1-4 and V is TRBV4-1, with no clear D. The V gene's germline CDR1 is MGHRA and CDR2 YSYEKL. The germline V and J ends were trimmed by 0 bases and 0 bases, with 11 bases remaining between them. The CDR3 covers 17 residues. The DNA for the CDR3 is TGCGCCAGCAGCCAAGACGAAAGGCGGACAACTAATGAAAAACTGTTTTTT. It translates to CASSQDERRTTNEKLFF.

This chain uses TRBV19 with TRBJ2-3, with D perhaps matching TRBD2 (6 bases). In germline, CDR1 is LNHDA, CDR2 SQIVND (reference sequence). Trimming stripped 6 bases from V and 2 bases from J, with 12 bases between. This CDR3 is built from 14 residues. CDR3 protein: CASRLAGNTDTQYF. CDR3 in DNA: TGTGCCAGTAGACTAGCAGGGAACACAGATACGCAGTATTTT.

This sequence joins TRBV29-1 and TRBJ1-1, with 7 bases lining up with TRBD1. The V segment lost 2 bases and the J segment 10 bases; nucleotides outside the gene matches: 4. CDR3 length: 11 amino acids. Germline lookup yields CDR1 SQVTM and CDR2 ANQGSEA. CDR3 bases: TGCAGCGTTGAACGGGACAGTGGAGCTTTCTTT. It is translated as CSVERDSGAFF.

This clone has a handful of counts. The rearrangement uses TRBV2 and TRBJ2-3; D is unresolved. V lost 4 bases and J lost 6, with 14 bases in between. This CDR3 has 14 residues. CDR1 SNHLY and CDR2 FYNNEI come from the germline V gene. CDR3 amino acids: CASSVSYPADTQYF. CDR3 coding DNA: TGTGCCAGCAGTGTTTCCTACCCCGCGGATACGCAGTATTTT.

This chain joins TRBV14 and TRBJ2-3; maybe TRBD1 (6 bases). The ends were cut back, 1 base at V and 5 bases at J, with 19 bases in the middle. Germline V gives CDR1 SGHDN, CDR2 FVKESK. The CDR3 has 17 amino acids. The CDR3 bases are TGTGCCAGCAGCCAAGGAAGGAACCCAAGACAGGAAGATACGCAGTATTTT. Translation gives CASSQGRNPRQEDTQYF.

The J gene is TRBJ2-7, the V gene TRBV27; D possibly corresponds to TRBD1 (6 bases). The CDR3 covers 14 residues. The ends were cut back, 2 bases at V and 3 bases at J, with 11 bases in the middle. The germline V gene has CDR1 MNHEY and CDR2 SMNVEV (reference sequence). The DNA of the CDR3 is TGTGCCAGCAGTTTAGGAGACAGGTACTACGAGCAGTACTTC. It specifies CASSLGDRYYEQYF.

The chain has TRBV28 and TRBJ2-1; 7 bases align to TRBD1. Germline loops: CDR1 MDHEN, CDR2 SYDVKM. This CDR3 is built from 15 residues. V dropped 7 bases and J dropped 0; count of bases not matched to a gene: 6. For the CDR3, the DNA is TGTGCCAGCATTCCCACAGGGGACTCCTACAATGAGCAGTTCTTC. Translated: CASIPTGDSYNEQFF.

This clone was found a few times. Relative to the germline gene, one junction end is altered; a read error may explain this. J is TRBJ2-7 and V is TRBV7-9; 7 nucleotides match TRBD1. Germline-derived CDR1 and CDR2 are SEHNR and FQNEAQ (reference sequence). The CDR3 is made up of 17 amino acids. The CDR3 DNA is TGTTCCAGCAGCCCTAGCCCCGGGACAGCCATCTCCTACGAGCAGTACTTC. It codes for CSSSPSPGTAISYEQYF. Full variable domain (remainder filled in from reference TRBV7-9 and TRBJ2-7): DTGVSQNPRHKITKRGQNVTFRCDPISEHNRLYWYRQTLGQGPEFLTYFQNEAQLEKSRLLSDRFSAERPKGSFSTLEIQRTEQGDSAMYLCSSSPSPGTAISYEQYFGPGTRLTVT.

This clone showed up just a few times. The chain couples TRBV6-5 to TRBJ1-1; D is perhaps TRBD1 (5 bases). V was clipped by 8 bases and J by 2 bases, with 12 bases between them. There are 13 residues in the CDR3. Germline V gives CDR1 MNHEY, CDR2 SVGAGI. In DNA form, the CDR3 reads TGTGCCAGCCATAGGACAACCAACACTGAAGCTTTCTTT. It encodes CASHRTTNTEAFF.

The CDR3 reads CASGMAQGGPLHF. CDR3 DNA sequence: TGTGCCAGCGGGATGGCACAGGGGGGACCCCTCCACTTT. The V and J genes are TRBV6-5 and TRBJ1-6; 8 bases are shared with TRBD1. The junction had 9 bases not matched to a gene; V was cut back by 8 bases and J by 12 bases. From germline, CDR1 is MNHEY and CDR2 SVGAGI. The CDR3 runs 13 residues.

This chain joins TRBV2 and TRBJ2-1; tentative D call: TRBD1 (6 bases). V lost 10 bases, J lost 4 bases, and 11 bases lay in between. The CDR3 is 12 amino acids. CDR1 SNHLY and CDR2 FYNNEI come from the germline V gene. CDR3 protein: CANQDRYNEQFF. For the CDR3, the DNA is TGTGCCAACCAAGACAGGTACAATGAGCAGTTCTTC.

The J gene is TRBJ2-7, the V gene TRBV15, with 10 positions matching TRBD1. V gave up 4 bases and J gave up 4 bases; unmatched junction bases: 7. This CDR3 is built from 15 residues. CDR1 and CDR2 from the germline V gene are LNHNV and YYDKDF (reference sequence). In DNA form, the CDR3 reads TGTGCCACCAGCATAGGACAGGGGGAATCGTACGAGCAGTACTTC. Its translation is CATSIGQGESYEQYF.

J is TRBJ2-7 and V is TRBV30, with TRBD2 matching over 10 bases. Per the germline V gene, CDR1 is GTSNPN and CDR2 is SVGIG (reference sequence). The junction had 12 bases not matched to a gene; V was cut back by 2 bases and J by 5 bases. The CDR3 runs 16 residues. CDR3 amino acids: CAWSTRGLAGVHEQYF. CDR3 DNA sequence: TGTGCCTGGAGTACCCGAGGGCTAGCGGGAGTCCACGAGCAGTACTTC.

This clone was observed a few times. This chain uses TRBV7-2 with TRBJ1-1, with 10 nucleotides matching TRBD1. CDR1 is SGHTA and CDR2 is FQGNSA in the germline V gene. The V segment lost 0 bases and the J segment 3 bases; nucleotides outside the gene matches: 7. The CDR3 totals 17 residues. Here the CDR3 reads CASSLASRTGGHTEAFF. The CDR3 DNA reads TGTGCCAGCAGCTTAGCCTCAAGGACAGGGGGTCACACTGAAGCTTTCTTT.

CDR3 sequence: CASSSGNSNQPQHF. CDR3 DNA sequence: TGTGCCAGCAGCTCGGGGAATAGCAATCAGCCCCAGCATTTT. The chain links TRBV11-2 to TRBJ1-5; D call uncertain. Germline assignment: CDR1 SGHAT and CDR2 FQNNGV. CDR3 length: 14 amino acids. V lost 4 bases, J lost 0 bases, and 7 bases lay in between.

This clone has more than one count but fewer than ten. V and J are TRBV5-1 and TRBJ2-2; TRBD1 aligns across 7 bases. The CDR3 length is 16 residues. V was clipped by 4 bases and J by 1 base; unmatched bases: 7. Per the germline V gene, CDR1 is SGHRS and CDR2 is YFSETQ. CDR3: CASSATGVWNTGELFF. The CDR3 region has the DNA TGCGCCAGCAGCGCTACAGGGGTATGGAACACCGGGGAGCTGTTTTTT.

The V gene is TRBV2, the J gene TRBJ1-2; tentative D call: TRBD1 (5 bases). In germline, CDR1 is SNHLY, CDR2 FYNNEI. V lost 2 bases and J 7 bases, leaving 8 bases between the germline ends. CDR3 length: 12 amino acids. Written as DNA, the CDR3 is TGTGCCAGCAGTGAACAGGGAGGTGGCTACACCTTC. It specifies CASSEQGGGYTF.